This entry concerns a single T cell receptor beta chain. Its antigen remains unidentified. No clone much larger than this one lies a single base away; base qualities are absent. The method was multiplex PCR. Sequencing instrument: Illumina HiSeq 4000. iRepertoire HTBI primers and Arm-PCR amplification of CDR3 regions were used to construct TCR beta libraries. PCR products were gel purified before sequencing. In the paper's pipeline: Gene usage analysis of CDR3 amino acid clonotypes relied on the approximately 60 TRBV and 14 TRBJ segments identified across samples. Filtered high-quality paired reads were merged into contigs using COPE and FqMerger. BLAST was used to align contigs to IMGT TRBV, TRBD and TRBJ reference genes, and CDR3 was defined according to IMGT. Any clonotype with a frequency above 0.1% was classified as a highly expanded clone. Shannon entropy served as the measure of repertoire diversity, while the Gini coefficient captured V-J evenness. Public clonotypes were defined as clonotypes shared by more than one individual. Using fastp trimming at Q25 and MiXCR clonotype assembly, TCRdb reanalyzed the public sequencing data and kept in-frame beta chains. When rows share a CDR3 protein, they turn into one entry using the most common DNA and genes. For this entry, the V and J calls and clone size follow TCRdb and not the study's own pipeline. In this sample the table shows a few hundred thousand distinct CDR3 sequences, around 20% of which occur a single time. Over 25% of the sample belongs to the ten largest clones.

This sample was included in a study of regulatory T cells in long-lasting Graves disease (dated by TCRdb to the early 2020s). Notes on the research overall: To count as having persistent Graves' disease, a patient had to have received antithyroid drug treatment for over 5 years with TSH receptor autoantibodies remaining persistently positive. A total of 35 or so samples underwent TCR sequencing: 13 from persistent and roughly 20 from newly diagnosed Graves' disease patients. This study used TCR sequencing and RNA sequencing of peripheral blood to compare persistent Graves' disease patients against newly diagnosed Graves' disease patients. Antithyroid drugs had been taken for approximately ten years on average by persistent Graves' disease patients in the clinical cohort. The study was conducted in China and was registered as a clinical trial.

Via the germline V gene, CDR1 is ENHRY and CDR2 SYGVKD. Trimming leaves V shorter by 8 bases and J shorter by 5 bases, with the junction holding 17 bases beyond the gene matches. Reading from cysteine to phenylalanine, the CDR3 counts 17 amino acids. Just the 51-base CDR3 DNA is kept, in frame starting at base 1. Findings and caveats that apply to the study as a whole: Sequencing and analysis were limited to the TCR beta chain. Compared with newly diagnosed patients, patients with persistent Graves' disease had lower TCR Shannon entropy and fewer highly expanded clones, which suggests clonal expansion. The authors acknowledged the small sample size as a limitation that may reduce accuracy. TRBV28, TRBJ1-2 and TRBJ2-5 were preferentially used in persistent disease, while TRBV20-1 and TRBJ2-1 were favored in newly diagnosed disease. Patients with persistent disease shared more public clonotypes (approximately 2,500) than newly diagnosed patients did (about 1,000). Only peripheral blood was studied, because thyroid tissue, the primary lesion, was inaccessible.

The label giving this sample's time point can be read as: persistent/refractory GD, antithyroid drugs over 5 years with positive TRAb. For both TCR sequencing and RNA sequencing, RNA was extracted from PBMCs in TRIzol. Graves' disease was diagnosed according to American Thyroid Association guidelines. Patients were recruited from an endocrinology department in Xi'an, China. From each patient, approximately 9 milliliters of peripheral blood was collected into an EDTA anticoagulant tube. Ficoll Paque Plus density gradient separation was used to isolate PBMCs, and no additional T cell sorting was done. An Agilent 2100 Bioanalyzer and agarose gel were used to assess RNA quality, and a NanoDrop 2000 was used to measure RNA concentration.

The specimen comprised peripheral blood mononuclear cells (PBMCs), sampled when the disease was refractory, from a patient treated with antithyroid drugs. The rearranged segments are TRBV10-3 and TRBJ2-5; 10 bases in the middle match TRBD1. The clonotype was recovered from a female donor with Graves disease. The CDR3 here reads CAIGPGQGKGLGETQYF. The DNA sequence follows: TGTGCCATCGGCCCGGGACAGGGGAAGGGGTTGGGTGAGACCCAGTACTTC.